This T cell receptor (beta chain) was found in a study of blood T cells in healthy people across ages. Study overall: The template switching approach captured approximately one barcoded beta molecule for every two T cells.

At least ten counts were recorded for this clonotype. The CDR3 loop spans 14 amino acids. Per the germline V gene, CDR1 is MNHEY and CDR2 is SVGAGI. Trimming shortened V by 0 bases and J by 4 bases, and 9 bases separated the two germline ends. Alongside a J-beta primer mix, a sample-barcoded 5' primer served in a second PCR lasting about 7 to 12 cycles. Every individual sample yielded 2.5 million or more paired-end reads (each containing CDR3). TCRdb processed the 5' RACE reads anew with MiXCR; each CDR3 protein has one entry. The repertoire holds about 700,000 distinct CDR3 sequences, about 32% seen once, with just over 15% in the top ten.

The chain links TRBV6-5 to TRBJ1-2, with D possibly being TRBD1 (6 bases). This TCR derives from an elderly woman in good health. Sequenced: blood. The CDR3 loop is CASSYSSGAYGYTF. DNA of the CDR3: TGTGCCAGCAGTTACTCCTCGGGGGCCTATGGCTACACCTTC.